This T cell receptor (beta chain) derives from a study of T cell changes during pregnancy in multiple sclerosis. Repertoires were generated with immunoSEQ multiplex PCR, while TCRdb's copy carries only in-frame clones and drops some. This sample has more than 65,000 clones, with around 85% found just once. V gave up 5 bases and J gave up 9 bases; unmatched junction bases: 4. The CDR3 is 12 residues long. The germline CDR1 and CDR2 sequences are MNHNY and SVGAGI (reference sequence). The sample consisted of peripheral blood, taken before pregnancy. This receptor was obtained from a female donor with multiple sclerosis, enrolled in a pregnancy study. V usage is TRBV6-6 and J usage is TRBJ2-1; TRBD2 matches at 7 bases. CDR3 sequence (DNA): TGTGCCAGCAGTGCGACTAGCCTTGAGCAGTTCTTC. It translates to CASSATSLEQFF.